This T cell receptor beta chain comes out of a study of CD8 T cells in ankylosing spondylitis. Whole-study results and caveats: Disease-linked clones were found to be CD8+ and relatively rare in peripheral blood. Some motif variants had been reported before (in reactive arthritis synovial fluid and blood). Researchers reportedly found disease-linked clones significantly enriched in matched ankylosing spondylitis synovial fluid. Characteristic of ankylosing spondylitis blood, it appeared, was a TCR beta motif comprising eight highly homologous variants.

With regard to this clonotype: The antigen is undetermined.

V was shortened by 4 bases and J by 8 bases, with 8 bases between the two germline ends. Per germline, CDR1 KGHDR and CDR2 SFDVKD. The CDR3 totals 12 residues. TCRdb called the 5' RACE reads again in MiXCR, with one record for every CDR3 protein. Of roughly 700,000 distinct CDR3 sequences in the sample, under 20% were seen once. The source is a male donor with ankylosing spondylitis. The sample comprised blood, either unsorted or a sorted T cell fraction (not recorded which). The genes are TRBV24-1 and TRBJ2-1, with D hard to call. This chain's CDR3 is CATSDQLDEQFF. The CDR3 coding sequence is TGTGCCACCAGTGACCAATTGGATGAGCAGTTCTTC.